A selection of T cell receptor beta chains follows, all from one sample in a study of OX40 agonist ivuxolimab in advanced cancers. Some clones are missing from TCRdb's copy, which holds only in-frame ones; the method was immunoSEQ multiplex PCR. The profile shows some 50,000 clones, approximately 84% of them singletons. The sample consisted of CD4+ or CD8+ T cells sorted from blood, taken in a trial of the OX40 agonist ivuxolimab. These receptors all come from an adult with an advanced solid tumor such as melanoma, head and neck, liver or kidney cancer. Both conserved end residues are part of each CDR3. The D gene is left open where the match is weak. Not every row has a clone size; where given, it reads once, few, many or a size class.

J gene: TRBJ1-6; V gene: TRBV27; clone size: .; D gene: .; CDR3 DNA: TGTGCCAGCAAGGGGCCCCAGGGGCAATATAGTAATTCACCCCTCCACTTT; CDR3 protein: CASKGPQGQYSNSPLHF
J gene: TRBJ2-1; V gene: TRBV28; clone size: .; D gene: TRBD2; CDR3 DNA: TGTGCCAGCAGGTCTAGCGGGGGAAGCTCCTACAATGAGCAGTTCTTC; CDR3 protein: CASRSSGGSSYNEQFF
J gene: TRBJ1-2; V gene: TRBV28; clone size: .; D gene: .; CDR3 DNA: TGTGCTTTATCAGGGTACTATGGCTACACCTTC; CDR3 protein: CALSGYYGYTF
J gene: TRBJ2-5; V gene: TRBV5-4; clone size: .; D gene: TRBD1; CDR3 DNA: TGTGCCAGCAGCTCTCGGGACAGGGGGCAAGAGACCCAGTACTTC; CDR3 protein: CASSSRDRGQETQYF
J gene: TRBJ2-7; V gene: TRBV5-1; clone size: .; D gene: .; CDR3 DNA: TGCGCCAGCAGCTCGGGACTCAATCTCTACGAGCAGTACTTC; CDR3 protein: CASSSGLNLYEQYF
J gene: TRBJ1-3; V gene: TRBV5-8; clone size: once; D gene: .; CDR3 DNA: TGTGCCAGCAGCTTGTCGAAGAGCTCTGGAAACACCATATATTTT; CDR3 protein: CASSLSKSSGNTIYF
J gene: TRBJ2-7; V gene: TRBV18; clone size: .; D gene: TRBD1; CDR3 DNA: TGTGCCAGCTCTCACCGACGGGTCTGGTTAGGGGGACAGGACTTCTACGAGCAGTACTTC; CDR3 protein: CASSHRRVWLGGQDFYEQYF
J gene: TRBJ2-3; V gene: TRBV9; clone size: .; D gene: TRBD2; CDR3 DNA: TGTGCCAGCAGCTCCACTAGCGGAAATACGCAGTATTTT; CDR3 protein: CASSSTSGNTQYF
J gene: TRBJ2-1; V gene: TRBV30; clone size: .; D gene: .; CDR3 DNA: TGTGCCTGGAGTGTACAGGGTTCTCGTACCTACAATGAGCAGTTCTTC; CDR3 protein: CAWSVQGSRTYNEQFF
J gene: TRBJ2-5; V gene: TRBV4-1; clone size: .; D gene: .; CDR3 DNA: TGCGCCAGCAGCCAAGGGGGCGGGGTAGGAGAGACCCAGTACTTC; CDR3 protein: CASSQGGGVGETQYF
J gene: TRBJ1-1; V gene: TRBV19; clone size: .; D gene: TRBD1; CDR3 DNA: TGTGCCAGTAGTATCAGGGGGCCGCGGAACACTGAAGCTTTCTTT; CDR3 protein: CASSIRGPRNTEAFF
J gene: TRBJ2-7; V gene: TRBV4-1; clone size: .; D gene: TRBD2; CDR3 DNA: TGCGCCAGCAGCCAAGAAGGGACTAGCGGGAGATACGAGCAGTACTTC; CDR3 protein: CASSQEGTSGRYEQYF
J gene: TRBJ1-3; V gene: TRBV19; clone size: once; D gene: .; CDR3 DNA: TGTGCCAGTAGACGAACCTACGGGGGAAACACCATATATTTT; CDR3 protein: CASRRTYGGNTIYF
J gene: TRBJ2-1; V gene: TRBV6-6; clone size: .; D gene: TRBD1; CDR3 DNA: TGTGCCAGCAGGGACAGGCAGTACAATGAGCAGTTCTTC; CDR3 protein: CASRDRQYNEQFF
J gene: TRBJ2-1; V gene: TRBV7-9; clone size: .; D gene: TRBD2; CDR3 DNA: TGTGCCAGCAGCATCGGGACTAGCGGGAGCACCGGGTATGAGCAGTTCTTC; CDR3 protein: CASSIGTSGSTGYEQFF
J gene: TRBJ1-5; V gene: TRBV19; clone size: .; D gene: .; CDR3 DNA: TGTGCCAGTAGTATCCGTGGCAATCAGCCCCAGCATTTT; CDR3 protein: CASSIRGNQPQHF
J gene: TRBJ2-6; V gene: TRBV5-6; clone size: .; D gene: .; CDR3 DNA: TGTGCCAGCAGCTTGGCCCGAGCCTCTGGGGCCAACGTCCTGACTTTC; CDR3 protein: CASSLARASGANVLTF
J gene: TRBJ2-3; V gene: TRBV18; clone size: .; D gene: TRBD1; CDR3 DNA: TGTGCCAGCTCACCACCGGACAGGGGAGACCGACTTATGTATTTT; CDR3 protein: CASSPPDRGDRLMYF
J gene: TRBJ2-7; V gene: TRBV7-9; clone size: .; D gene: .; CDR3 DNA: TGTGCCAGCAGCCCCGAGGCCAGGGTCGACGAGCAGTACTTC; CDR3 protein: CASSPEARVDEQYF
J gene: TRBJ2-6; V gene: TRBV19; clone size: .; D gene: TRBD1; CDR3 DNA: TGTGCCAGTACCCCCGGCAGGGGGTACGGGGCCAACGTCCTGACTTTC; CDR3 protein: CASTPGRGYGANVLTF
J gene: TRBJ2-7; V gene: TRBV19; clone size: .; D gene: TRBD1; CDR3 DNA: TGTGCCAGTAGGGACAGGGCCTACGAGCAGTACTTC; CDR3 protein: CASRDRAYEQYF
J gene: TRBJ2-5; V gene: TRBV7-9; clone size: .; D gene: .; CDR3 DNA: TGTGCCAGCAGCTCCACTCCCCTTAAAGAGACCCAGTACTTC; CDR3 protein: CASSSTPLKETQYF
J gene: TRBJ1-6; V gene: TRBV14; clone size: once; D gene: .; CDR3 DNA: TGTGCCAGCAGCCAAGTGGAAAGCTCACCCCTCCACTTT; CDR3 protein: CASSQVESSPLHF
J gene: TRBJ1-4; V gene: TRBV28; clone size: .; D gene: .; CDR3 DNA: TGTGCCAGCAGTTTAAGAGGGGCAATGTACGAAAAACTGTTTTTT; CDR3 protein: CASSLRGAMYEKLFF
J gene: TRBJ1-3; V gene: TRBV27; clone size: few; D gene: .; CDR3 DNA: TGTGCCAGCAGTCGGGACAAGAGCTCTGGAAACACCATATATTTT; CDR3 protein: CASSRDKSSGNTIYF
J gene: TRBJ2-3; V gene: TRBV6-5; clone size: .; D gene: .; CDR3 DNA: TGTGCCAGCAAGCCGACAGGGAGGTTTACGCAGTATTTT; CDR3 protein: CASKPTGRFTQYF
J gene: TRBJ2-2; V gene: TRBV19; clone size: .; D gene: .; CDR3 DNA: TGTGCCAGTAGCCTTGACAGCGGCGCCGGGGAGCTGTTTTTT; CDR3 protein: CASSLDSGAGELFF
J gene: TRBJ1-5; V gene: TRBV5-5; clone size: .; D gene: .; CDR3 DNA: TGTGCCAGCAGCTTGAATCCACTCTATAGCAATCAGCCCCAGCATTTT; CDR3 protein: CASSLNPLYSNQPQHF
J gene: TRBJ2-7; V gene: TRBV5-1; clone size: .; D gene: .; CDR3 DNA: TGCGCCAGCAGCTTGGCCAGGGGCAGGGACGAGCAGTACTTC; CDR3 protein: CASSLARGRDEQYF
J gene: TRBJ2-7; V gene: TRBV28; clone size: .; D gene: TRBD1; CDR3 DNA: TGTGCCAGCAGACTCGGGACAGGGGGCAACTACGAGCAGTACTTC; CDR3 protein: CASRLGTGGNYEQYF
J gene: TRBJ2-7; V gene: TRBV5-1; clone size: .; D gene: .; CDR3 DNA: TGCGCCAGCAGCTGGGTGGACGCAGCCTACGAGCAGTACTTC; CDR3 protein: CASSWVDAAYEQYF
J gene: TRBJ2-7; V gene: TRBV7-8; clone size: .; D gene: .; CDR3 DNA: TGTGCCAGCAGACCACCCCAGGGGCCGAGGGACTACGAGCAGTACTTC; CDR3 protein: CASRPPQGPRDYEQYF
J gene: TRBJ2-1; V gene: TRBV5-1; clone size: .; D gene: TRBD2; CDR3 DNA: TGCGCCAGCAGCCCCGGACTAGCTTACAATGAGCAGTTCTTC; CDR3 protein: CASSPGLAYNEQFF
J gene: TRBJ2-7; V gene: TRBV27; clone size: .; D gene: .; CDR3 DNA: TGTGCCAGCATCCGGGACTGGGAGGACGAGCAGTACTTC; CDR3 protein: CASIRDWEDEQYF
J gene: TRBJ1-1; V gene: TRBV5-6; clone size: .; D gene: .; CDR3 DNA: TGTGCCAGCAGCTTGGAGTCTTGGATACGGGTCGATGTTAACACTGAAGCTTTCTTT; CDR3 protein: CASSLESWIRVDVNTEAFF
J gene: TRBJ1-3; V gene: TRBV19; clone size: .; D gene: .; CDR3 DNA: TGTGCCAGTAGTGGCTGGACAGTCGGTCGGTCTGGAAACACCATATATTTT; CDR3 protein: CASSGWTVGRSGNTIYF
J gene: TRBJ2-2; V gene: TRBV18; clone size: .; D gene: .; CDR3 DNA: TGTGCCAGCTCGCCGTGGAGTGGGAACACCGGGGAGCTGTTTTTT; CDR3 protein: CASSPWSGNTGELFF
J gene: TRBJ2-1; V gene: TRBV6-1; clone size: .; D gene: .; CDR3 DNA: TGTGCCAGCAGGGAAGGGACATCGAAATACAATGAGCAGTTCTTC; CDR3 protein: CASREGTSKYNEQFF
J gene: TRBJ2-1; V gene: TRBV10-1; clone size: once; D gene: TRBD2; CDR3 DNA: TGCGCCAGCAGTGAGAGCAACAGAGCGGGAGGCTATGAGCAGTTCTTC; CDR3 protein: CASSESNRAGGYEQFF
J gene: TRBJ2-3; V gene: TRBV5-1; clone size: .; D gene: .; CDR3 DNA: TGCGCCAGCAGCTTCAGCAGGAGGGCCTTAGATACGCAGTATTTT; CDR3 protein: CASSFSRRALDTQYF
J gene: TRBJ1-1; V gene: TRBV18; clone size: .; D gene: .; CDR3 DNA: TGTGCCAGCTCACCAAGACCGAACACTGAAGCTTTCTTT; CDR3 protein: CASSPRPNTEAFF
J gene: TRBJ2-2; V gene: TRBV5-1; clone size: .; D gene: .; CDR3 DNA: TGCGCCAGCAGCTCTAGGACAGACTACACCGGGGAGCTGTTTTTT; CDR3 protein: CASSSRTDYTGELFF
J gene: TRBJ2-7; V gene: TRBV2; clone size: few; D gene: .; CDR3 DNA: TGTGCCAGCAGTCGGTCCAGGGATTACGAGCAGTACTTC; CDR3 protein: CASSRSRDYEQYF
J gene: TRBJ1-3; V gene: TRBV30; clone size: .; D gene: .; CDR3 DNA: TGTGCCTGGAGGATACAGGGAACTGGAAACACCATATATTTT; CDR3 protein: CAWRIQGTGNTIYF
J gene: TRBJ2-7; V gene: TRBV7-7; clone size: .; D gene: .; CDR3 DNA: TGTGCTAGCAGCTTAGCGCAAGGATACGAGCAGTACTTC; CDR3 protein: CASSLAQGYEQYF
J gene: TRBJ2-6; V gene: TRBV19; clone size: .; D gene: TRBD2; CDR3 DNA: TGTGCCAGTAGTACCCCGGGACTAGCTACGGGGGCCAACGTCCTGACTTTC; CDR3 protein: CASSTPGLATGANVLTF
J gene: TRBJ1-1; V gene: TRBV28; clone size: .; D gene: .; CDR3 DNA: TGTGCCAGCAGTGGCCGGCAGAATAAAGCTTTCTTT; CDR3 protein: CASSGRQNKAFF
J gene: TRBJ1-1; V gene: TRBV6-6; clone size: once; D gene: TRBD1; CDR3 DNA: TGTGCCAGCAGTAAGACAGGGGGGGTCACTGAAGCTTTCTTT; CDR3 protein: CASSKTGGVTEAFF
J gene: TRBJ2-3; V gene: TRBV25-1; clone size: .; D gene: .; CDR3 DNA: TGTGCCAGCAAGACGGGAGCGTCAGATACGCAGTATTTT; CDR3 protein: CASKTGASDTQYF
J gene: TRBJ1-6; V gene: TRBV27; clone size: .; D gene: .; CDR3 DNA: TGTGCCAGCAGTTTATATTCTGGGCGGAGGGGGTCACCCCTCCACTTT; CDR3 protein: CASSLYSGRRGSPLHF
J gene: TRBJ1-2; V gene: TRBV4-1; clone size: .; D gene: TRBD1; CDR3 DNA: TGCGCCAGCAGCCAAGAGGGGACAGGGGGCGCTTTTGGGGGCTACACCTTC; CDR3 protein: CASSQEGTGGAFGGYTF